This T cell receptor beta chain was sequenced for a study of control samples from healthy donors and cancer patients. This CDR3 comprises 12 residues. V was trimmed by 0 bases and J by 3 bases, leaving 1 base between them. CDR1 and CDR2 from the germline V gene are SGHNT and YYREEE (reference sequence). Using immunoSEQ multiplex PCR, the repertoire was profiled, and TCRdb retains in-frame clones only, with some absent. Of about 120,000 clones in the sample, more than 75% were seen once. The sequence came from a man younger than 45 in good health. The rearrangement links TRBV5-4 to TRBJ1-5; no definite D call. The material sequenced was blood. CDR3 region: CASSLDNQPQHF. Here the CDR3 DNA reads TGTGCCAGCAGCTTGGACAATCAGCCCCAGCATTTT. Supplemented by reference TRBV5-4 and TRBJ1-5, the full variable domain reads ETGVTQSPTHLIKTRGQQVTLRCSSQSGHNTVSWYQQALGQGPQFIFQYYREEENGRGNFPPRFSGLQFPNYSSELNVNALELDDSALYLCASSLDNQPQHFGDGTRLSIL.